Listed below are T cell receptor beta chains from one sample, sequenced in a study of blood T cell repertoires in COVID-19. Repertoires were generated with immunoSEQ multiplex PCR, while TCRdb's copy carries only in-frame clones and drops some. The sample records about 500,000 clones, 75% to 90% being singletons. Sequenced: PBMCs or T cells enriched from blood (not recorded which). The receptors were sampled from a woman aged 18-29 years who had recovered from COVID-19. Both conserved end residues are trimmed from each CDR3.

cdr3_length	v_call	cdr3_aa
14	TRBV7-9	ASSRTIDRVNYGYT
13	TRBV19	ASSPDSGADYGYT
12	TRBV5-1	ASSLDGRNTEAF
13	TRBV19	ASSMGQGEGWDYT
13	TRBV5-1	ASSQGPSSGNTIY
12	TRBV30	AWSEQDSTDTQY
13	TRBV19	ASSVRVLGFYGYT
12	TRBV19	ASSRTGWNSPLH
12	TRBV30	AWTLTGAGNTIY
15	TRBV21-1	AREGGLGCFSYNEQF
16	TRBV10-3	AISVSGSGGDFTDTQY
12	TRBV30	AWSVLRRNTEAF
15	TRBV6-6	ASSRAPRTGHNQPQH
14	TRBV12-5	ASGPGDKYSNQPQH
9	TRBV3-1/TRBV3-2	ASSHRDEQF
13	TRBV11-2	ASSFTYRVDYGYT
14	TRBV28	ASSLPASGGQETQY
14	TRBV7-8	ASSFTSGQSTDTQY
13	TRBV11-2	ASSLGSTGNNEQF
12	TRBV4-1	ASSTRTGTYEQY
12	TRBV6-5	ASSKMSSGNTIY
14	TRBV5-1	ASSSSEGTGFYGYT
15	TRBV3-1/TRBV3-2	ASSRQTGAEPKETQY
9	TRBV19	ASDRGSSYF
12	TRBV28	ASSPGRTNEKLF
13	TRBV18	ASSPPSGVNQPQH
10	TRBV5-1	ASSLVRDEQF
11	TRBV7-8	ASSLGDQETQY
15	TRBV7-9	ASTSSNARSSYNEQF
11	TRBV19	ASTFRANYGYT
13	TRBV20-1	SASPGTGGNTEAF
11	TRBV30	ASAGTVRYEQY
13	TRBV7-9	ASSERALNTGELF
11	TRBV30	AWSVSQGGGYT
16	TRBV4-1	ASSQIKLAVLSTDTQY
10	TRBV30	AWSAGTDTQY
9	TRBV29-1	SASRGYEQY
15	TRBV7-2	ASSLRRGARTSTEAF
13	TRBV2	ASSGTSGFQETQY
13	TRBV5-1	ASSARDSGSHEQY
18	TRBV21-1	ASSKAEAGGPPTNTGELF
13	TRBV10-3	AISESTPVTGELF
13	TRBV10-3	ATALGTGSNQPQH
12	TRBV3-1/TRBV3-2	ASSRSGGFNEQF
14	TRBV30	AWRDDLSSYNSPLH
12	TRBV6-5	ASSLPDRWSEQY
12	TRBV19	ASSKDRGGSPLH
10	TRBV6-2/TRBV6-3	ASSTVRGGAF
11	TRBV2	ASSVVGPSSLH
11	TRBV27	ASVGGPGSPLH
14	TRBV5-4	ASSWYQRGPHNEQF
13	TRBV11-1	ASSLGGVDYAEAF
13	TRBV4-1	ASLPRTGSNEKLF
14	TRBV27	ASSRPDTEGWAEAF
10	TRBV3-1/TRBV3-2	ASSLVRETQY
14	TRBV28	ASSPYLRSSGRAQY
12	TRBV20-1	SASGLNSNQPQH
11	TRBV5-1	ASSLGGENIQY
11	TRBV12-3/TRBV12-4	ASNRVEDTEAF
15	TRBV14	ASSQAGRGWRNSPLH